The 15 T cell receptor beta chains below come from one sample, sequenced in a study of T cell changes during pregnancy in multiple sclerosis. Clones were read by immunoSEQ multiplex PCR, and TCRdb kept only the in-frame ones, dropping some. The repertoire consists of about 48,000 clones, with 88% occurring once and the leading ten covering roughly 1.2%. The sequencing used CD4+ T cells from peripheral blood mononuclear cells, collected in the second trimester of pregnancy. These receptors were obtained from a female donor with multiple sclerosis, enrolled in a pregnancy study.

This clone was detected only once. V is TRBV7-9 and J is TRBJ1-4, with 9 bases lining up with TRBD1. The CDR3 runs to 15 residues. J was trimmed by 8 bases and V by 5 bases; bases with no gene match: 9. Germline CDR1 and CDR2: SEHNR and FQNEAQ (reference sequence). The CDR3 spells CASSPKQGAGEKLFF. DNA for the CDR3: TGTGCCAGCAGCCCAAAACAGGGGGCTGGCGAAAAACTGTTTTTT.

The gene calls are TRBV7-2 and TRBJ1-1, with D possibly TRBD1 on 5 matching bases. The germline V and J ends were trimmed by 1 base and 4 bases, with 19 bases remaining between them. The CDR3 totals 17 residues. Germline CDR1 SGHTA, CDR2 FQGNSA. This CDR3 reads CASSLGPRGVTGTEAFF. The DNA for the CDR3 is TGTGCCAGCAGCTTAGGCCCCCGGGGGGTTACGGGCACTGAAGCTTTCTTT.

This clone was seen a single time. The CDR3 spells CASSLGGGTGETQYF. In nucleotides, the CDR3 is TGTGCCAGTAGCCTGGGGGGAGGGACGGGAGAGACCCAGTACTTC. V usage is TRBV19 and J usage is TRBJ2-5; 7 nucleotides line up with TRBD2. Losses at the gene ends were 6 bases for V and 4 bases for J; bases not matched to a gene: 11. Per the germline V gene, CDR1 is LNHDA and CDR2 is SQIVND (reference sequence). The CDR3 sequence is 15 residues long.

The CDR3 loop reads CASSPQGSYEQYF. The CDR3, as DNA: TGTGCCAGCAGTCCCCAGGGCTCCTACGAGCAGTACTTC. This rearrangement joins TRBV27 to TRBJ2-7; maybe TRBD1 (5 bases). The CDR3 runs 13 residues. Trimming removed 5 bases from V and 0 bases from J, with 8 bases in between. Germline CDR1 MNHEY, CDR2 SMNVEV (reference sequence).

This chain links TRBV7-3 with TRBJ2-6; D is unresolved. Germline assignment: CDR1 SGHTA and CDR2 FQGTGA. The CDR3 loop spans 14 amino acids. Trimming left V 2 bases short and J 4 bases short, with 6 bases between. CDR3 DNA: TGTGCCAGCAGCTTATCTTCGGGGGCCAACGTCCTGACTTTC. Translating gives CASSLSSGANVLTF.

The V and J genes are TRBV30 and TRBJ1-2; TRBD1 aligns across 9 bases. Germline V gene sequence: CDR1 GTSNPN, CDR2 SVGIG (reference sequence). With V trimmed by 8 bases and J by 8 bases, 15 bases remained unmatched. The CDR3 is made up of 14 amino acids. CDR3 sequence reads: CARHEGQGIGGYTF. CDR3 in DNA: TGTGCCCGCCATGAGGGACAGGGAATAGGAGGCTACACCTTC.

The chain combines TRBV6-4 with TRBJ2-3; 11 bases map to TRBD2. Germline CDR1 reads MRHNA; CDR2 reads SNTAGT. This CDR3 is built from 15 residues. V was pared by 6 bases and J by 7 bases, with 9 bases of the junction left unmatched. The CDR3 nucleotides read TGTGCCAGCAGCGACACTAGCGGGAGACGAAATACGCAGTATTTT. This codes for CASSDTSGRRNTQYF.

This chain links TRBV11-1 with TRBJ1-1, with D perhaps matching TRBD1 (5 bases). Trimming took off 4 bases at V and 0 bases at J, with 9 bases between the two ends. The germline gives CDR1 SGHAT, CDR2 FQDESV (reference sequence). This CDR3 comprises 14 residues. CDR3 in amino acids: CASSSRGVNTEAFF. The CDR3 DNA is TGTGCCAGCAGCTCACGGGGGGTGAACACTGAAGCTTTCTTT.

The genes are TRBV30 and TRBJ2-1, with TRBD2 matching 9 bases. In germline, CDR1 is GTSNPN, CDR2 SVGIG (reference sequence). The CDR3 extends over 12 amino acids. V lost 5 bases and J lost 7; bases outside the gene matches: 3. CDR3 sequence reads: CAWAGGPNEQFF. The CDR3 bases are TGTGCCTGGGCGGGAGGGCCTAATGAGCAGTTCTTC.

This chain uses TRBV4-2 with TRBJ2-7; 11 positions match TRBD1. Germline assignment: CDR1 LGHNA and CDR2 YNFKEQ. This CDR3 has 17 amino acids. After removal of 4 bases from V and 4 bases from J, the junction contained 12 bases not matched to a gene. CDR3 sequence: CASSRVFGQGAIYEQYF. CDR3 DNA sequence: TGTGCCAGCAGCCGAGTTTTTGGACAGGGGGCCATATACGAGCAGTACTTC.

CDR3 coding DNA: TGTGCCAGCAGCCAAGATCCAGGGCAGCGCTATGGCTACACCTTC. Encoded protein: CASSQDPGQRYGYTF. The chain employs TRBV4-2 and TRBJ1-2; perhaps TRBD1 as D (5 bases). Germline V gives CDR1 LGHNA, CDR2 YNFKEQ. The V and J ends lost 0 bases and 4 bases respectively, with 12 bases between them. This CDR3 comprises 15 residues.

This clone is a singleton in its sample. The rearrangement joins TRBV27 to TRBJ2-5, with D possibly being TRBD1 (6 bases). Germline CDR1 and CDR2: MNHEY and SMNVEV (reference sequence). Trimming took 6 bases from V and 5 from J, leaving 13 bases between them. The CDR3 is 13 residues long. In DNA form, the CDR3 reads TGTGCCAGCAGGTCGAGGGGGTCTGAGACCCAGTACTTC. It yields the protein CASRSRGSETQYF.

The genes are TRBV5-4 and TRBJ2-5, with 7 bases that match TRBD2. The trim removed 6 bases at V and 7 bases at J, leaving 12 bases unmatched. The germline CDR1 and CDR2 sequences are SGHNT and YYREEE (reference sequence). The CDR3 totals 14 residues. CDR3: CASNIAGDSRTQYF. Here the CDR3 DNA reads TGTGCCAGCAATATAGCGGGTGACTCCCGGACCCAGTACTTC.

The V and J genes are TRBV2 and TRBJ1-2, with no clear D. This CDR3 spans 12 amino acids. CDR1 is SNHLY, CDR2 FYNNEI, per germline. The V gene lost 3 bases and the J gene lost 4 bases, with 6 bases spanning the gap. In DNA form, the CDR3 reads TGTGCCAGCAGTGACTCCCGCTATGGCTACACCTTC. This encodes CASSDSRYGYTF.

The CDR3 here is CASSFGLNTEAFF. CDR3 DNA sequence: TGTGCCAGCAGCTTTGGCCTGAACACTGAAGCTTTCTTT. This chain joins TRBV7-3 and TRBJ1-1; the D is unclear. CDR1 SGHTA and CDR2 FQGTGA come from the germline V gene. The CDR3 totals 13 residues. V was shortened by 3 bases and J by 0 bases, with 5 bases between the two germline ends.